A selection of T cell receptor beta chains follows, all from one sample in a study of quantifying T cell responses using KT2 cells. A single record per CDR3 protein comes from TCRdb applying MiXCR to the UMI-ligation and nested PCR reads. Of tens of thousands of distinct CDR3 sequences listed, more than 9% are singletons. The sample comprised PBMCs spiked with cells of the T cell clone KT2. All receptors derive from a human donor. The CDR3 runs from the conserved cysteine through the conserved F or W. The D gene is left open where the match is weak. Some rows have no size entry. The others give once, few or many, or a class for an expanded clone.

J | size | V | D | DNA | CDR3
TRBJ1-6 | NA | TRBV2 | TRBD1 | TGTGCCAGCAAAGGGGGCATTTCGGCCTATAATTCACCCCTCCACTTT | CASKGGISAYNSPLHF
TRBJ2-2 | few | TRBV12-5 | NA | TGTGCTAGTGGTTTGGTATTGCGAGGCACCGGGGAGCTGTTTTTT | CASGLVLRGTGELFF
TRBJ1-2 | NA | TRBV2 | NA | TGTGCCAGCAGTGCCGGGACACTTCACCACTATGGCTACACCTTC | CASSAGTLHHYGYTF
TRBJ2-7 | many | TRBV24-1 | NA | NA | CATSVWGTGNYF
TRBJ2-2 | few | TRBV20-1 | TRBD2 | TGCAGTGCTAGACCAACTAGCGGGCGGCTGGGCGGGGAGCTGTTTTTT | CSARPTSGRLGGELFF
TRBJ2-1 | few | TRBV20-1 | NA | TGCAGTGCTAATTCCCCGAACCCTACCTACAATGAGCAGTTCTTC | CSANSPNPTYNEQFF
TRBJ2-5 | few | TRBV20-1 | NA | TGCAGTGCTAGAGCCCGGGACACTGAAAGGGGCGACCAAGAGACCCAGTACTTC | CSARARDTERGDQETQYF
TRBJ1-5 | few | TRBV4-2 | NA | TGTGCCAGCAGCCAAGAGCATAGCAATCAGCCCCAGCATTTT | CASSQEHSNQPQHF
TRBJ1-2 | NA | TRBV2 | NA | TGTGCCAGCAGTGATTGGGGGTACGTACGACTTCATGGCTACACCTTC | CASSDWGYVRLHGYTF
TRBJ2-7 | many | TRBV7-2 | TRBD2 | TGTGCCAGCAGCTTAGATTGGACTAGCGGGAGTCAGTACGAGCAGTACTTC | CASSLDWTSGSQYEQYF
TRBJ2-3 | few | TRBV5-1 | TRBD1 | TGCGCCAGCAGCTTTCCGGGACAGGGATCAGATACGCAGTATTTT | CASSFPGQGSDTQYF
TRBJ1-2 | few | TRBV11-3 | TRBD1 | TGTGCCAGTTCTAGGGACAGCTATGGCTACACCTTC | CASSRDSYGYTF
TRBJ2-7 | NA | TRBV20-1 | NA | TGCAGTGCTCTAGCTTTGGGTGGATACGAGCAGTACTTC | CSALALGGYEQYF
TRBJ1-1 | few | TRBV2 | NA | TGTGCCAGCAGTGAGGGGAGGAGGAACACTGAAGCTTTCTTT | CASSEGRRNTEAFF
TRBJ2-7 | NA | TRBV2 | TRBD1 | TGTGCCAGCACTCGGGGACAGGTTAGCTCCTACGAGCAGTACTTC | CASTRGQVSSYEQYF
TRBJ2-3 | many | TRBV4-1 | NA | TGCGCCAGCAGCCAAGAGAAGCGGCCCACAGATACGCAGTATTTT | CASSQEKRPTDTQYF
TRBJ2-7 | NA | TRBV10-3 | NA | TGTGCCATCAGTGACGAACTAGTCTCCCACGAGCAGTACTTC | CAISDELVSHEQYF
TRBJ1-1 | few | TRBV29-1 | NA | TGCAGCTATGGGGGCGCAGAGAACACTGAAGCTTTCTTT | CSYGGAENTEAFF
TRBJ1-1 | NA | TRBV10-1 | NA | TGCGCCAGCAGTGAGTCCATGGCGGTTCCTGAAGCTTTCTTT | CASSESMAVPEAFF
TRBJ1-1 | few | TRBV7-3 | NA | TGTGCCAGCAGCTTAAACGATTTGGGGGTAGTGAACACTGAAGCTTTCTTT | CASSLNDLGVVNTEAFF
TRBJ1-2 | few | TRBV12-3/TRBV12-4 | TRBD1 | TGTGCCAGCAGTTTAGCCCGGGACAGGTTAGATGGCTACACCTTC | CASSLARDRLDGYTF
TRBJ1-5 | few | TRBV7-3 | NA | TGTGCCAGCAGCACCAGCTTCGGTCAGCCCCAGCATTTT | CASSTSFGQPQHF
TRBJ2-7 | few | TRBV4-2 | TRBD1 | TGTGCCAGCAGCCACGGGACAGGGGGCCACGAGCAGTACTTC | CASSHGTGGHEQYF
TRBJ2-4 | NA | TRBV11-1 | NA | TGTGCCAGCAGCTTAAGGGGCAGAAACATTCAGTACTTC | CASSLRGRNIQYF
TRBJ2-7 | few | TRBV7-2 | TRBD2 | TGTGCCAGCAGCCGGACGCGGGGGTACGAGCAGTACTTC | CASSRTRGYEQYF
TRBJ2-7 | NA | TRBV10-3 | TRBD1 | TGTGCCATCAGTGAGTTAGGACAGGGTTCCGAGCAGTACTTC | CAISELGQGSEQYF
TRBJ2-7 | few | TRBV5-1 | NA | TGCGCCAGCAGCCCGAACTATGGGACACCTTGGGCTTCCTACGAGCAGTACTTC | CASSPNYGTPWASYEQYF
TRBJ2-7 | NA | TRBV6-1 | TRBD2 | TGTGCCAGCAGTGAATGGGGGAGGGGCTGGGGCGAGCAGTACTTC | CASSEWGRGWGEQYF
TRBJ2-5 | few | TRBV5-8 | TRBD1 | TGTGCCAGCAGCTTATACAGGGGGTCCGGGGAGACCCAGTACTTC | CASSLYRGSGETQYF
TRBJ2-5 | NA | TRBV12-3/TRBV12-4 | NA | TGTGCCAGCAGTTCGACAGTATTCCAAGAGACCCAGTACTTC | CASSSTVFQETQYF
TRBJ2-3 | medium-sized | TRBV4-3 | NA | TGCGCCAGCAGCTTTTCGGCAGACTCGACAGATACGCAGTATTTT | CASSFSADSTDTQYF
TRBJ1-4 | few | TRBV6-5 | TRBD1 | TGTGCCAGCAGTCAAGGGGGCTCTAATGAAAAACTGTTTTTT | CASSQGGSNEKLFF
TRBJ2-7 | NA | TRBV3-1 | NA | TGTGCCAGCAGCCAAGATCGACTCGGGGGTCGGCAGTACTTC | CASSQDRLGGRQYF
TRBJ2-7 | NA | TRBV20-1 | NA | TGCAGTGCTAGTACCTACACAGGGTCCTACGAGCAGTACTTC | CSASTYTGSYEQYF
TRBJ2-4 | NA | TRBV27 | NA | TGTGCCAGCAGTTTACGTGGAACCAAAAACATTCAGTACTTC | CASSLRGTKNIQYF
TRBJ1-5 | NA | TRBV5-5 | TRBD1 | TGTGCCAGCAGCTTTAAACAGGGGGCTCAGCCCCAGCATTTT | CASSFKQGAQPQHF
TRBJ2-5 | few | TRBV21-1 | NA | TGTGCCAAATACGGGATTCCTAAAGAGACCCAGTACTTC | CAKYGIPKETQYF
TRBJ2-5 | many | TRBV20-1 | TRBD2 | TGCAGTGCTATGAGCGGGGGTGAAGAGACCCAGTACTTC | CSAMSGGEETQYF
TRBJ2-5 | NA | TRBV12-3/TRBV12-4 | TRBD1 | TGTGCCAGCAGTGCCGGGACAGGGGGCTGGGAGACCCAGTACTTC | CASSAGTGGWETQYF
TRBJ2-1 | NA | TRBV24-1 | NA | TGTGCCACCAGTGATTTGTTGGGTGAGCAGTTCTTC | CATSDLLGEQFF
TRBJ2-1 | many | TRBV11-2 | TRBD2 | TGTGCCAGCAGCTATACTAGCGGGGGACCCAATGAGCAGTTCTTC | CASSYTSGGPNEQFF
TRBJ1-6 | few | TRBV15 | NA | TGTGCCACCAGCAAGGATCCCAATTATAATTCACCCCTCCACTTT | CATSKDPNYNSPLHF
TRBJ1-1 | NA | TRBV29-1 | TRBD1 | TGCAGCGTTGAACAGGGGGGCGGCACTGAAGCTTTCTTT | CSVEQGGGTEAFF
TRBJ2-3 | few | TRBV5-1 | NA | TGCGCCAGCAGCTTGGGAGGGTCTACAGATACGCAGTATTTT | CASSLGGSTDTQYF
TRBJ2-4 | few | TRBV7-9 | NA | TGTGCCAGCAGCATACTGACAGGAAAGCACAAAAACATTCAGTACTTC | CASSILTGKHKNIQYF
TRBJ1-1 | few | TRBV28 | NA | TGTGCCAGCATAAGCAACACTGAAGCTTTCTTT | CASISNTEAFF
TRBJ1-2 | NA | TRBV2 | NA | TGTGCCAGCTCCTATTCCGGCAGTTCTAACTATGGCTACACCTTC | CASSYSGSSNYGYTF
TRBJ2-1 | few | TRBV7-2 | TRBD1 | TGTGCCAGCAGCACCCGACAGGGGTACAATGAGCAGTTCTTC | CASSTRQGYNEQFF
TRBJ1-5 | NA | TRBV10-2 | TRBD1 | TGCGCCAGCAGTGGGGACAGGGAGAATCAGCCCCAGCATTTT | CASSGDRENQPQHF
TRBJ2-5 | NA | TRBV3-1 | NA | TGTGCCAGCAGCCGATTGGGTTACCAAGAGACCCAGTACTTC | CASSRLGYQETQYF
TRBJ1-6 | many | TRBV7-9 | NA | TGTGCCAGCAGCTTCGTCTCAAATTCACCCCTCCACTTT | CASSFVSNSPLHF
TRBJ2-1 | NA | TRBV5-1 | TRBD1 | TGCGCCAGCAGGCCCGGACAGGGGGCTAGAGAGCAGTTCTTC | CASRPGQGAREQFF
TRBJ1-2 | few | TRBV2 | NA | TGTGCCAGCAGTGAGAATTCGGGGATTGGCTACACCTTC | CASSENSGIGYTF
TRBJ1-4 | many | TRBV4-2 | TRBD1 | TGTGCCAGCAGCCAAGAGGGAGGGGGCCCCGATGAAAAACTGTTTTTT | CASSQEGGGPDEKLFF
TRBJ1-1 | NA | TRBV4-1 | TRBD1 | TGCGCCAGCAGCCATCCCCCCCCGGGACAGGGAATCCGCACTGAAGCTTTCTTT | CASSHPPPGQGIRTEAFF